A single sample gave rise to the 11 T cell receptor beta chains below, sequenced in a study of control samples from healthy donors and cancer patients. The method was immunoSEQ multiplex PCR; TCRdb's version includes in-frame clones alone and lacks a portion of them. The data contain around 140,000 clones, 80% to 95% of them singletons. Sequencing was performed on blood. All receptors come from a man in his late teens or twenties in good health.

The chain recombines TRBV27 with TRBJ2-5; D is ambiguous. The V gene lost 3 bases and the J gene lost 3 bases, with 11 bases spanning the gap. CDR1 MNHEY and CDR2 SMNVEV come from the germline V gene (reference sequence). The CDR3 covers 14 residues. The CDR3: CASSFLGRKETQYF. The CDR3 DNA sequence: TGTGCCAGCAGTTTCCTCGGACGGAAAGAGACCCAGTACTTC.

The chain carries TRBV5-5 and TRBJ2-1, with TRBD2 identical over 11 bases. The germline gives CDR1 SGHKS, CDR2 YYEKEE (reference sequence). The CDR3 has 16 amino acids. After removal of 6 bases from V and 2 bases from J, the junction contained 7 bases not matched to a gene. Here the CDR3 reads CASILLAGETYNEQFF. For the CDR3, the DNA is TGTGCCAGCATCCTACTAGCGGGGGAGACCTACAATGAGCAGTTCTTC.

This rearrangement joins TRBV7-9 to TRBJ2-3; perhaps TRBD1 as D (6 bases). The germline CDR1 and CDR2 sequences are SEHNR and FQNEAQ (reference sequence). V shed 3 bases and J shed 5 bases, with 15 bases lying between them. CDR3 length: 15 amino acids. CDR3 sequence: CASSFNRESLDTQYF. The CDR3 nucleotides read TGTGCCAGCAGCTTTAACAGGGAAAGTTTAGATACGCAGTATTTT.

V gene TRBV19 combines with J gene TRBJ2-3, with 8 bases lining up with TRBD1. The CDR3 consists of 13 residues. Germline CDR1 LNHDA, CDR2 SQIVND (reference sequence). Germline trimming cut 8 bases from V and 2 bases from J; bases unmatched to any gene: 3. The DNA for the CDR3 is TGTGCCAGTGAACAGGGGGACACAGATACGCAGTATTTT. It translates to CASEQGDTDTQYF.

This clone occurred once. Sequence at one end of the junction differs from germline and may be a read error. V is TRBV24-1 and J is TRBJ1-4, with D unresolved. This CDR3 comprises 11 residues. Germline V gene data show CDR1 as KGHDR and CDR2 as SFDVKD. The CDR3 nucleotides read TGTGCCACCAGTGGCCGCAAGGAGAAAAATTTT. Amino acids: CATSGRKEKNF.

The rearrangement links TRBV2 to TRBJ2-7, with TRBD1 identical over 8 bases. V lost 4 bases and J lost 3; bases outside the gene matches: 2. The CDR3 covers 13 residues. Germline V CDR1 and CDR2: SNHLY, FYNNEI. CDR3 in amino acids: CASSVTGGYEQYF. The CDR3 DNA reads as TGTGCCAGCAGTGTAACAGGGGGCTACGAGCAGTACTTC.

This chain uses TRBV28 with TRBJ1-2; no clear D gene. V lost 3 bases, J lost 0 bases, and 17 bases lay in between. There are 17 residues in the CDR3. Germline-derived CDR1 and CDR2 are MDHEN and SYDVKM. In nucleotides, the CDR3 is TGTGCCAGCAGTTTGTCCCGTGACTCTCCGTCTAACTATGGCTACACCTTC. Amino acid sequence: CASSLSRDSPSNYGYTF.

This chain connects TRBV3-1 (or the pseudogene TRBV3-2) to TRBJ1-1; 8 bases are a match to TRBD1. The CDR3 runs to 14 residues. The junction had 3 bases not matched to a gene; V was cut back by 3 bases and J by 3 bases. Germline V gene sequence: CDR1 LGHDT, CDR2 YNNKEL (reference sequence). CDR3 sequence reads: CASSHHRGDTEAFF. CDR3 in DNA: TGTGCCAGCAGCCATCACAGGGGGGACACTGAAGCTTTCTTT.

V usage is TRBV3-1 (or the pseudogene TRBV3-2) and J usage is TRBJ1-1, with D perhaps matching TRBD1 (5 bases). This CDR3 contains 15 residues. The germline V and J ends were trimmed by 4 bases and 6 bases, with 18 bases remaining between them. CDR1 and CDR2 (germline): LGHDT, YNNKEL (reference sequence). The chain's CDR3 is CASSLHRATGPEAFF. The CDR3 region has the DNA TGTGCCAGCAGCCTGCACCGGGCCACAGGACCTGAAGCTTTCTTT.

The genes are TRBV15 and TRBJ1-6; D gene unclear. Germline assignment: CDR1 LNHNV and CDR2 YYDKDF (reference sequence). V lost 1 base and J lost 8, with 15 bases in between. CDR3 length equals 16 residues. CDR3 DNA: TGTGCCACCAGCAGAGTCGGCTGGGTTCGGGATTCACCCCTCCACTTT. Its protein product is CATSRVGWVRDSPLHF.

The chain is built from TRBV6-2 or TRBV6-3 and TRBJ1-1; no reliable D call. Deletions cut 0 bases from V and 0 bases from J, with 14 bases between. Germline CDR1 is MNHEY and CDR2 is SVGEGT. CDR3 length: 17 amino acids. The CDR3 coding sequence is TGTGCCAGCAGTTACTCGAAGCTTACCAGATTGAACACTGAAGCTTTCTTT. Protein: CASSYSKLTRLNTEAFF.